These 12 T cell receptor beta chains share one sample of origin, sequenced in a study of T cells in Graves' hyperthyroidism and ophthalmopathy. What was amplified from RNA transcripts were TCR beta CDR3 regions. TCR CDR3 regions were first amplified by RT-PCR with HTBI primers. Using its own MiXCR run on the multiplex PCR reads, TCRdb lists one record per CDR3 protein. This sample has about 380,000 distinct CDR3 sequences; roughly 15% occur once, and the top ten carry about 20%. The specimen was blood. The receptors derive from a young woman with Graves' ophthalmopathy.

This clonotype was detected many times. J is TRBJ2-1 and V is TRBV11-2; TRBD2 agrees at 9 bases. The ends lost 4 bases at V and 7 bases at J; junction bases unmatched: 14. The CDR3 contains 17 residues. The germline V gene has CDR1 SGHAT and CDR2 FQNNGV. CDR3 in amino acids: CASSSGLAGLRRNEQFF. The CDR3 nucleotides are TGTGCCAGCAGCTCAGGTCTAGCGGGGCTTCGGCGGAATGAGCAGTTCTTC.

In this sample, this clonotype turned up many times. The rearrangement uses TRBV12-3 or TRBV12-4 and TRBJ2-7; D gene ambiguous. This CDR3 spans 12 amino acids. With 1 base removed from V and 5 bases from J, the gap between germline ends came to 6 bases. The CDR3 nucleotides read TGTGCCAGCAGTTTAGTTATACACGAGCAGTACTTC. This gives the protein CASSLVIHEQYF.

This clonotype was found many times. This rearrangement joins TRBV18 to TRBJ2-7, with a tentative D call TRBD2 (6 bases). CDR1 KGHSH and CDR2 LQKENI come from the germline V gene. The CDR3 has 16 amino acids. Trimming pared 6 bases from V and 1 base from J, leaving 19 bases between. The CDR3 sequence: CASSPPRGARSYEQYF. CDR3 coding DNA: TGTGCCAGCTCCCCCCCCCGCGGGGCCCGGTCCTACGAGCAGTACTTC.

This clonotype was detected ten times or more. The V gene is TRBV2, the J gene TRBJ1-5; TRBD1 matches at 8 bases. The CDR3 is made up of 14 amino acids. Trimming at V came to 3 bases and at J to 6 bases, leaving 4 bases not matched to a gene. In germline, CDR1 is SNHLY, CDR2 FYNNEI. The CDR3 DNA reads TGTGCCAGCAGTGAGACAGGGGTCGGTCAGCCCCAGCATTTT. It encodes CASSETGVGQPQHF.

The sample holds many counts of this clonotype. The V gene is TRBV20-1, the J gene TRBJ2-1; TRBD1 matches at 8 bases. The CDR3 covers 13 residues. The germline V gene has CDR1 DFQATT and CDR2 SNEGSKA (reference sequence). V shed 6 bases, J shed 7 bases, and the junction held 8 bases outside the gene matches. The CDR3 protein is CSALQGAGNEQFF. The CDR3 bases are TGCAGTGCACTGCAGGGGGCGGGTAATGAGCAGTTCTTC.

This clonotype occurred many times. The chain joins TRBV27 to TRBJ2-3; D perhaps matches TRBD1 (5 bases). Germline-derived CDR1 and CDR2 are MNHEY and SMNVEV (reference sequence). V dropped 5 bases and J dropped 3 bases, with 15 bases sitting between them. There are 15 residues in the CDR3. CDR3 DNA sequence: TGTGCCAGCAGTCGGATCAAAAGACAGACAGATACGCAGTATTTT. Translated, it gives CASSRIKRQTDTQYF.

This clonotype has at least ten counts. V and J are TRBV15 and TRBJ2-7, with D perhaps matching TRBD1 (5 bases). Between the trimmed V and J ends, which lost 5 bases and 5 bases, there was a span of 13 bases. This CDR3 has 13 amino acids. The germline V gene encodes CDR1 LNHNV and CDR2 YYDKDF (reference sequence). CDR3 sequence (DNA): TGTGCCACCAGCGGCGAGCTAGGGGACGAGCAGTACTTC. Translating it yields CATSGELGDEQYF.

In its sample, this clonotype was seen a few times. J is TRBJ1-5 and V is TRBV27; 11 bases are shared with TRBD1. Germline CDR1 reads MNHEY; CDR2 reads SMNVEV (reference sequence). This CDR3 region has 15 residues. After removal of 6 bases from V and 7 bases from J, the junction contained 8 bases not matched to a gene. The CDR3 loop reads CASSRGQGAGQPQHF. The CDR3 nucleotides read TGTGCCAGCAGCCGTGGACAGGGGGCCGGGCAGCCCCAGCATTTT.

This clonotype was found many times. The rearrangement uses TRBV12-3 or TRBV12-4 and TRBJ2-3, with TRBD2 identical over 14 bases. The CDR3 runs to 19 residues. With V trimmed by 5 bases and J by 0 bases, 10 bases remained unmatched. The CDR3 DNA reads TGTGCCAGCAGTCCACACTGGACTAGCGGGGGGCGAAGCACAGATACGCAGTATTTT. This sequence encodes CASSPHWTSGGRSTDTQYF.

The chain uses TRBV11-3 and TRBJ2-1; 11 nucleotides agree with TRBD1. The CDR3 contains 16 residues. CDR1 SGHNT and CDR2 YENEEA come from the germline V gene. Losses at the gene ends were 1 base for V and 4 bases for J; bases not matched to a gene: 3. The CDR3 is CASSLGGTGGYNEQFF. The DNA for the CDR3 is TGTGCCAGCAGCTTAGGGGGGACAGGGGGATACAATGAGCAGTTCTTC.

This clonotype has ten or more counts. The genes are TRBV28 and TRBJ2-2, with D perhaps assigned TRBD1 or TRBD2 (5 bases each). Germline CDR1 is MDHEN and CDR2 is SYDVKM. CDR3 length: 16 residues. V lost 5 bases, J lost 3 bases, and 16 bases lay in between. The CDR3 region is CASSPQGWGYTGELFF. Here the CDR3 DNA reads TGTGCCAGCAGTCCCCAAGGGTGGGGGTACACCGGGGAGCTGTTTTTT.

This clonotype was observed many times. The junction departs from the called germline gene at one end, perhaps through a read error. The chain joins TRBV5-1 to TRBJ2-2; D is possibly TRBD2 (6 bases). Per germline, CDR1 SGHRS and CDR2 YFSETQ. The CDR3 runs to 15 residues. CDR3 in DNA: TGTGCCAGCAGCTTAATCGGGGGAAACACCGGGGAGCTGTTTTTT. Translating gives CASSLIGGNTGELFF. Full variable domain (rest looked up from reference TRBV5-1 and TRBJ2-2): KAGVTQTPRYLIKTRGQQVTLSCSPISGHRSVSWYQQTPGQGLQFLFEYFSETQRNKGNFPGRFSGRQFSNSRSEMNVSTLELGDSALYLCASSLIGGNTGELFFGEGSRLTVL.